A selection of T cell receptor beta chains follows, all from one sample in a study of blood T cell repertoires in COVID-19. Produced via immunoSEQ multiplex PCR; TCRdb's table is partial and in-frame only. The sample contains 310,000 or so clones, approximately 90% of which appear only once. Sequencing was done on a sample of peripheral blood. These receptors were taken from a woman aged 25 to 39 with COVID-19, enrolled during active disease. Both conserved end residues are part of each CDR3. A D gene is named only where the DNA matches it firmly. Clone size is shown for a subset of rows, as once, few, many or a class of expanded clone.

DNA: TGTGCCAGCAGTGAAAGACTAACCGGCAGCTCTGGAAACACCATATATTTT
CDR3: CASSERLTGSSGNTIYF
D: NA
size: NA
J: TRBJ1-3
V: TRBV6-1

DNA: TGTGCCAGCAGCCTCGACAGGAGCTACGAGCAGTACTTC
CDR3: CASSLDRSYEQYF
D: NA
size: NA
J: TRBJ2-7
V: TRBV3-1/TRBV3-2

DNA: TGTGCCAGCAGTGACTGGGGCAGTCCCTTTTTTCAAGAGACCCAGTACTTC
CDR3: CASSDWGSPFFQETQYF
D: NA
size: NA
J: TRBJ2-5
V: TRBV6-4

DNA: TGTGCCAGCAGCTCCCCGACCCCGTCCGGGATGAATATTGAGACCCAGTACTTC
CDR3: CASSSPTPSGMNIETQYF
D: NA
size: NA
J: TRBJ2-5
V: TRBV7-6

DNA: TGTGCCAGCAGTCCTGGTGGGCTTGATGAAAAACTGTTTTTT
CDR3: CASSPGGLDEKLFF
D: NA
size: NA
J: TRBJ1-4
V: TRBV5-4

DNA: TGTGCCAGCAGCTTAGGGACAGGAAAGAACACCGGGGAGCTGTTTTTT
CDR3: CASSLGTGKNTGELFF
D: TRBD1
size: NA
J: TRBJ2-2
V: TRBV7-3

DNA: TGTGCCTGGAGTGATATGCGACAGGGATGGGACGAGCAGTACTTC
CDR3: CAWSDMRQGWDEQYF
D: TRBD1
size: NA
J: TRBJ2-7
V: TRBV30

DNA: TGTGCCAGCGCCCTTGGGACTTCGGATAATTCACCCCTCCACTTT
CDR3: CASALGTSDNSPLHF
D: NA
size: NA
J: TRBJ1-6
V: TRBV2

DNA: TGTGCCAGCAGCTTACAGGGACAGGGGGTTTCCGGAAACACCATATATTTT
CDR3: CASSLQGQGVSGNTIYF
D: TRBD1
size: few
J: TRBJ1-3
V: TRBV7-6

DNA: TGTGCCAGCAGCGCCGGGACTAGCGGGAGGGCCACGAACACCGGGGAGCTGTTTTTT
CDR3: CASSAGTSGRATNTGELFF
D: TRBD2
size: NA
J: TRBJ2-2
V: TRBV9

DNA: TGTGCCTCCCTTAGGGGTGGAAACACCATATATTTT
CDR3: CASLRGGNTIYF
D: NA
size: NA
J: TRBJ1-3
V: TRBV30

DNA: TGTGCCAGCTCACCCTCAGGGACTAAAAATCAGCCCCAGCATTTT
CDR3: CASSPSGTKNQPQHF
D: NA
size: NA
J: TRBJ1-5
V: TRBV18

DNA: TGTGCCAGCAGCTTAGTACAGGGCTCTGGAAACACCATATATTTT
CDR3: CASSLVQGSGNTIYF
D: NA
size: NA
J: TRBJ1-3
V: TRBV7-2

DNA: TGTGCCAGCAGGGGGACAGCTAACTATGGCTACACCTTC
CDR3: CASRGTANYGYTF
D: TRBD1
size: NA
J: TRBJ1-2
V: TRBV7-2

DNA: TGTGCCAGTAGTATAGGCGGGAGGATCGAATACGAGCAGTACTTC
CDR3: CASSIGGRIEYEQYF
D: TRBD2
size: NA
J: TRBJ2-7
V: TRBV19

DNA: TGCGCCAGCATGGGACAGGAGAGCTCCTACGAGCAGTACTTC
CDR3: CASMGQESSYEQYF
D: TRBD1
size: NA
J: TRBJ2-7
V: TRBV5-1

DNA: TGTGCCACCGGTGGCAGGGTCGACACTGAAGCTTTCTTT
CDR3: CATGGRVDTEAFF
D: NA
size: NA
J: TRBJ1-1
V: TRBV10-3

DNA: TGTGCCAGCAGCTTGGATTCGGCAGATACGCAGTATTTT
CDR3: CASSLDSADTQYF
D: NA
size: NA
J: TRBJ2-3
V: TRBV5-4

DNA: TGTGCCAGTAGTACTGCGGGACTCTCCTCCTACGAGCAGTACTTC
CDR3: CASSTAGLSSYEQYF
D: NA
size: NA
J: TRBJ2-7
V: TRBV19

DNA: TGTGCCAGCAGTTGGTTTGGCACAACTAATGAAAAACTGTTTTTT
CDR3: CASSWFGTTNEKLFF
D: NA
size: NA
J: TRBJ1-4
V: TRBV28

DNA: TGTGCCAGCTCACCAACGACGACAAGGACCTACGAGCAGTACTTC
CDR3: CASSPTTTRTYEQYF
D: NA
size: once
J: TRBJ2-7
V: TRBV18

DNA: TGTGCCAGCAGTCCCGCCGGGGAGAGCTCCTACGAGCAGTACTTC
CDR3: CASSPAGESSYEQYF
D: NA
size: NA
J: TRBJ2-7
V: TRBV2